This T cell receptor (beta chain) was recorded in a study of T cells in Graves' hyperthyroidism and ophthalmopathy. Study information: Before treatment of any kind, peripheral blood was taken at initial diagnosis.

This clonotype occurred a few times. The germline V and J ends were trimmed by 2 bases and 5 bases, with 9 bases remaining between them. CDR1 is MNHEY and CDR2 is SVGAGI in the germline V gene. CDR3 size: 14 residues. TCR beta CDR3 sequences were amplified from RNA transcripts. TCR CDR3 regions were first amplified by RT-PCR with HTBI primers. TCRdb independently ran MiXCR on the multiplex PCR reads; one entry per CDR3 protein. The table lists roughly 710,000 distinct CDR3 sequences, approximately 40% of them singletons. Newly diagnosed patients aged 18 to 65 had hyperthyroidism of under 2 months' duration.

Sequenced: blood. The receptor comes from a woman aged 35 to 49 with Graves' hyperthyroidism. The V call is TRBV6-5, the J call TRBJ1-4, with D hard to call. The CDR3 spells CASSYTEKNEKLFF. CDR3 DNA: TGTGCCAGCAGTTACACGGAGAAGAATGAAAAACTGTTTTTT.